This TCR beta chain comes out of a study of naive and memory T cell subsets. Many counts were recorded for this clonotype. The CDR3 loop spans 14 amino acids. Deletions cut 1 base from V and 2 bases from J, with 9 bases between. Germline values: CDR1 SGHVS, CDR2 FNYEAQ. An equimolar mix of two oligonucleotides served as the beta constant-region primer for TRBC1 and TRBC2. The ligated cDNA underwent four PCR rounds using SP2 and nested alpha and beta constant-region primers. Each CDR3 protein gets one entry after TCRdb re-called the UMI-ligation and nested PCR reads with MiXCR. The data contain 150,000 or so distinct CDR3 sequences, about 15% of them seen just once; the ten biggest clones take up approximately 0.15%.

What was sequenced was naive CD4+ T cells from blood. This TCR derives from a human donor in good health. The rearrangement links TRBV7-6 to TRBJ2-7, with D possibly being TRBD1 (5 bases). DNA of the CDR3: TGTGCCAGCAGCTTAGGTGGGGCTCCCTACGAGCAGTACTTC. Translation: CASSLGGAPYEQYF.